These T cell receptor beta chains were read from a single sample in a study of post-analysis software for immune sequencing data. MiXCR, run by TCRdb on the PCR reads, gives a single entry per CDR3 protein. The sample records approximately 150,000 distinct CDR3 sequences, roughly 31% being singletons. The source material was blood. The receptors were gathered from a girl aged 10 to 17 with multiple sclerosis. Both conserved end residues are part of each CDR3. A D gene is named only where the DNA matches it firmly. Part of the rows lack a size; the others show once, few, many or a class for expanded clones.

many,TRBJ2-5,NA,TRBV7-7,CASSLGVKTQYF,TGTGCTAGCAGCTTAGGAGTAAAGACCCAGTACTTC
NA,TRBJ2-3,NA,TRBV7-2,CASSLKPGRNTDTQYF,TGTGCCAGCAGCTTGAAACCTGGGCGTAACACAGATACGCAGTATTTT
NA,TRBJ2-7,TRBD2,TRBV28,CASSSGTSAAIEDYEQYF,TGTGCCAGCAGTTCGGGGACTAGCGCCGCAATAGAGGACTACGAGCAGTACTTC
many,TRBJ2-7,NA,TRBV10-1,CASGPSGYEQYF,TGCGCCTCCGGACCCTCTGGCTACGAGCAGTACTTC
many,TRBJ2-3,NA,TRBV28,CATGRTDTQYF,TGTGCCACCGGGCGGACAGATACGCAGTATTTT
NA,TRBJ2-1,NA,TRBV7-9,CASSSRRTSYNEQFF,TGTGCCAGCAGCTCCCGGAGGACCTCATACAATGAGCAGTTCTTC
medium-sized,TRBJ2-7,TRBD1,TRBV12-3/TRBV12-4,CASSPPTGSGYEQYF,TGTGCCAGCAGCCCCCCGACAGGGAGCGGCTACGAGCAGTACTTC
many,TRBJ1-6,NA,TRBV28,CASRATAPGVYNSPLHF,TGTGCCAGCAGAGCGACAGCCCCGGGAGTCTATAATTCACCCCTCCACTTT
NA,TRBJ2-1,NA,TRBV29-1,CSGTRQPYNEQFF,TGCAGCGGTACCCGACAGCCCTACAATGAGCAGTTCTTC
few,TRBJ1-5,NA,TRBV27,CASSLSAVNQPQHF,TGTGCCAGCAGTTTATCTGCGGTAAATCAGCCCCAGCATTTT
few,TRBJ2-1,TRBD1,TRBV12-3/TRBV12-4,CASSSPGQGDNEQFF,TGTGCCAGCAGTTCCCCAGGACAGGGAGACAATGAGCAGTTCTTC
NA,TRBJ1-6,NA,TRBV29-1,CSVEIDRWSPLHF,TGCAGCGTTGAAATAGACAGGTGGTCACCCCTCCACTTT
few,TRBJ2-1,NA,TRBV4-3,CASSLWGVISYNEQFF,TGCGCCAGCAGTCTGTGGGGGGTTATATCCTACAATGAGCAGTTCTTC
many,TRBJ2-4,NA,TRBV15,CATSRGGATVAKNIQYF,TGTGCCACCAGCAGAGGAGGCGCCACGGTAGCCAAAAACATTCAGTACTTC
NA,TRBJ2-5,NA,TRBV20-1,CSARDGGSQEPQYF,TGCAGTGCTAGAGATGGGGGCAGCCAAGAGCCCCAGTACTTC
NA,TRBJ2-4,TRBD1,TRBV28,CASSDQGAGKNIQYF,TGTGCCAGCAGTGATCAGGGGGCTGGCAAAAACATTCAGTACTTC
NA,TRBJ2-3,NA,TRBV19,CASSSTGPGTDTQYF,TGTGCCAGTAGTTCGACAGGCCCGGGGACAGATACGCAGTATTTT
few,TRBJ1-4,NA,TRBV5-6,CASSWGIENEKLFF,TGTGCCAGCAGCTGGGGGATAGAAAATGAAAAACTGTTTTTT
many,TRBJ2-7,NA,TRBV27,CASSPVLGSAYEQYF,TGTGCCAGCAGTCCCGTGCTCGGGTCGGCCTACGAGCAGTACTTC
many,TRBJ2-7,NA,TRBV7-7,CASSLGPDSYEQYF,TGTGCCAGCAGCCTAGGACCCGACTCCTACGAGCAGTACTTC
once,TRBJ1-1,NA,TRBV5-1,CASSLFGHTGTEAFF,TGCGCCAGCAGCTTGTTTGGACACACGGGCACTGAAGCTTTCTTT
few,TRBJ1-1,NA,TRBV7-9,CASSSTAGWDTEAFF,TGTGCCAGCAGTTCGACGGCCGGATGGGACACTGAAGCTTTCTTT
many,TRBJ2-7,TRBD1,TRBV12-3/TRBV12-4,CASMPGQGPYEQYF,TGTGCCAGCATGCCGGGACAGGGTCCGTACGAGCAGTACTTC
few,TRBJ2-5,NA,TRBV7-3,CASSTGRGGQETQYF,TGTGCCAGCAGCACCGGTAGGGGGGGTCAAGAGACCCAGTACTTC
few,TRBJ1-4,TRBD1,TRBV5-1,CASSLGQGGEKMFF,TGCGCCAGCAGCTTGGGACAGGGGGGTGAAAAAATGTTTTTT
NA,TRBJ2-6,NA,TRBV7-2,CASSLRGKLSGANVLTF,TGTGCCAGCAGCTTAAGAGGCAAACTCTCTGGGGCCAACGTCCTGACTTTC